This T cell receptor (beta chain) was identified during a study of shared clonotypes between healthy human individuals. CD45RO negativity and positive selection for CCR7 defined naive CD8 cells, a population that excluded terminally differentiated effector memory CD45RA+ cells. Whole-study findings and limits: Relative to their counterparts shared across all four donors, non-shared clonotypes exhibited diminished generation probabilities. Rarefaction analysis demonstrated incomplete sorted-subset sequencing notwithstanding large depth.

Points on this clone: Its specificity is not known.

For each subset, genomic DNA was distributed in equal portions over several immunoSEQ plates. The table came from immunoSEQ multiplex PCR; TCRdb's copy has only in-frame clones and leaves some out. The sample holds 2 million or so clones, approximately 95% seen once. J lost 6 bases, V lost 2 bases, and 3 bases had no gene match. CDR1 MNHEY and CDR2 SMNVEV come from the germline V gene (reference sequence). The CDR3 loop spans 15 amino acids. The source is a young man in good health. V is TRBV27 and J is TRBJ2-2; 10 positions agree with TRBD2. The specimen sequenced was naive CD8+ T cells sorted from blood. The CDR3, as DNA: TGTGCCAGCAGTTTACTAGCGGGAGCATCCGGGGAGCTGTTTTTT. This gives the protein CASSLLAGASGELFF.